This entry concerns a single T cell receptor beta chain. What it binds is not known. TCRdb's copy holds only in-frame clones and misses some; the assay was immunoSEQ multiplex PCR. Of about 2 million clones listed, 90% to 95% are singletons. The data were obtained in a study of shared clonotypes between healthy human individuals. Study-level points and caveats: Between several donors, naive CD4 clonotypes were shared at a level of about 5%. Relative to clonotypes present in all four donors, those not shared had lower generation probabilities.

Trimming removed 1 base from V and 0 bases from J, with 9 bases in between. There are 15 residues in the CDR3. CDR1 is LNHNV, CDR2 YYDKDF, per germline (reference sequence). Healthy adults negative for HIV, lacking recent acute infections or vaccinations, served as donors. Donors were Caucasian adults residing in Nashville, Tennessee, USA. Sequenced material: naive CD4+ T cells sorted from blood. Indicated subset: CD45RA+ positively selected. This chain joins TRBV15 and TRBJ1-1; D unclear. The sequence came from a man younger than 35 in good health. This CDR3 is CATSRGHDMNTEAFF. CDR3 DNA sequence: TGTGCCACCAGCAGAGGTCACGACATGAACACTGAAGCTTTCTTT.